This is a list of T cell receptor beta chains from one sample in a study of PD-1 blockade in classical Hodgkin lymphoma. Sequencing used immunoSEQ multiplex PCR; TCRdb keeps in-frame clones, though not all of them. Of over 50,000 clones listed, around 90% are singletons. The source material was peripheral blood mononuclear cells (PBMCs), sampled before the fourth cycle of nivolumab. Receptor source: a human donor with classical Hodgkin lymphoma. Both conserved end residues are part of each CDR3. Each record gives: V gene, CDR3 protein.

>TRBV28
CASSSAGGTGNTIYF
>TRBV6-1
CASSEAGGSYEQYF
>TRBV5-1
CASSLGTSVVDTQYF
>TRBV5-1
CASSFGGAQIGGELFF
>TRBV28
CASSFAGANIQYF
>TRBV10-3
CAIRTGSNYGYTF
>TRBV5-1
CASSIRSSTDTQYF
>TRBV28
CASSFWLRASGNNEQFF
>TRBV5-1
CASSGQGADTEAFF
>TRBV6-5
CASRKAGTGLEKLFF
>TRBV4-1
CASRRQVNNEKLFF
>TRBV28
CASSPGPDGYTF
>TRBV29-1
CSAGGEKLFF
>TRBV5-4
CASSLRGWEETQYF
>TRBV7-9
CASSLGQGVTNYGYTF
>TRBV2
CASSAYEQYF
>TRBV6-1
CASSEGPRNSPLHF
>TRBV5-1
CASSLGSGTYNEQFF
>TRBV5-1
CASSIANTGELFF
>TRBV15
CATSTITFLAGTGELFF
>TRBV5-1
CASRQGAMNTEAFF
>TRBV5-1
CASSSGVSYNEQFF
>TRBV9
CASSVLGQPGGSYNSPLHF
>TRBV5-1
CASSSARETGELFF
>TRBV9
CASRGQANTGELFF
>TRBV2
CASSQTSPFKETQYF
>TRBV5-1
CASSSLKYNEQFF
>TRBV4-1
CASSQELHVGNTIYF
>TRBV5-6
CASSLVPGPDIQYF
>TRBV27
CASSFWTGSDEQYF
>TRBV28
CASSLFPGQLRDTEAFF
>TRBV5-1
CASSLTSPGNSPLHF
>TRBV19
CASTSISTGWNQPQHF
>TRBV5-1
CASSLGVENEQFF
>TRBV13
CASSGRLAGSPDTQYF
>TRBV5-1
CASSSSSGGATDTQYF
>TRBV19
CASSIDVNSGGNQPQHF
>TRBV18
CASSQSAGEGYEQYF
>TRBV5-4
CASSLGQDNEKLFF
>TRBV6-5
CASTQRANEQFF
>TRBV14
CASSIRRLNTEAFF
>TRBV7-6
CASSLARASGELFF
>TRBV5-1
CASSPGSVAADYGYTF